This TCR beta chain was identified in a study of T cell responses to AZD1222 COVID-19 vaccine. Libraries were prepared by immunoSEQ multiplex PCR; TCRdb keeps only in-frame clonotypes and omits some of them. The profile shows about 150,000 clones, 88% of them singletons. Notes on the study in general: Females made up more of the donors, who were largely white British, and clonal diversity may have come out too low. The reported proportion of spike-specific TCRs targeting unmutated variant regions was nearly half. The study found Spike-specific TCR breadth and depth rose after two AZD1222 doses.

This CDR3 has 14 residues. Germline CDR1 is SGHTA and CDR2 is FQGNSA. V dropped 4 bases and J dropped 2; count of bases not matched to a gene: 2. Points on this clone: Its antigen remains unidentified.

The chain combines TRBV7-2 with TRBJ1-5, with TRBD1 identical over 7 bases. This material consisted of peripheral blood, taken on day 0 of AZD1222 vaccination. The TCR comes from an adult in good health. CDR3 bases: TGTGCCAGCAGCTCCGACAGGGGCAATCAGCCCCAGCATTTT. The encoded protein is CASSSDRGNQPQHF.